The table lists the clone carrying this T cell receptor (beta chain) with a few counts. Its antigen is undetermined. Each CDR3 protein is one row after TCRdb ran MiXCR on the 5' RACE reads. The sample holds fewer than 650,000 distinct CDR3 sequences, 7% to 7.5% seen once. These data belong to a study of identical twins. General study results and limits: Out-of-frame beta chain sequences displayed weaker excess sharing between twins.

The CDR3 runs to 15 residues. The V gene's germline CDR1 is SGHTA and CDR2 FQGNSA. V shed 7 bases and J shed 0 bases, with 13 bases lying between them. The same specimen was also included in a second study, on yellow fever vaccine responses in identical twins. As that study records: Reportedly, the response of twins' T cells to the vaccine seemed partly convergent, partly personalized.

The clonotype comes from a woman under 30 in good health. The chain recombines TRBV7-2 with TRBJ2-1, with D possibly matching TRBD2 (5 bases). The sample was PBMCs. As DNA, the CDR3 is TGTGCCAGCACCACGGGGTCAGCCTCCTACAATGAGCAGTTCTTC. This sequence encodes CASTTGSASYNEQFF.